This T cell receptor (beta chain) comes out of a study of tumor and adjacent non-tumor tissue in lung cancer. The overall study: The cohort had about a dozen adenocarcinoma, 2 squamous cell and 1 small cell patients. Points from the study as a whole: Top 100 clones took a larger repertoire share in normal lung. Significantly higher TCR diversity was found in tumor than normal lung.

TCRbeta libraries were built with three rounds of nested PCR, modified from ARM-PCR. TCRdb itself ran the multiplex PCR reads through MiXCR, one entry per CDR3 protein. Among 65,000 to 75,000 distinct CDR3 sequences listed, around 80% were seen once. The template was RNA from unsorted bulk tissue. This non-tumor lung sample came from over 3 cm beyond the tumor edge. Comments on this clonotype: The antigen is undetermined. A much larger clone is a single base away; this may be a read error.

Germline V lookup: CDR1 SGHDT, CDR2 YYEEEE. The CDR3 is made up of 15 amino acids. The chain employs TRBV5-6 and TRBJ2-7, with 7 bases aligning to TRBD2. Sequenced material: distant non-tumor lung tissue. The clonotype comes from a man aged 55 to 70 with non-small cell lung cancer. The CDR3, as DNA: TGTGTCAGCAGCTTGGATGTAGGGGAGGGCAACGAGCAGTACTTC. Translated, it gives CVSSLDVGEGNEQYF.